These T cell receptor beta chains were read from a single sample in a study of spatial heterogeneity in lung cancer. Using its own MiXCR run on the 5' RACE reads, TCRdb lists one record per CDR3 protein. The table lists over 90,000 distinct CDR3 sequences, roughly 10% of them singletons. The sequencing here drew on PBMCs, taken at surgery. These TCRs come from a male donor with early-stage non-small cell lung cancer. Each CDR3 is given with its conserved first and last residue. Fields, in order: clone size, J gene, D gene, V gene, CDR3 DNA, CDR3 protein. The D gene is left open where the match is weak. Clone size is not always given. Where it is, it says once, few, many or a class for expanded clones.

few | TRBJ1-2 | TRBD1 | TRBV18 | TGTGCCAGCTCACCACTTCCGGGACAGGGGGCTAACTATGGCTACACCTTC | CASSPLPGQGANYGYTF
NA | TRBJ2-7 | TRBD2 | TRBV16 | TGTGCCAGCAGCCAAGGACTAGCGGGAATTCACGAGCAGTACTTC | CASSQGLAGIHEQYF
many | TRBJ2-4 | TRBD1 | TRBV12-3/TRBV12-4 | TGTGCCAGCAGTTTAGGTGGGACAGCTAAAAACATTCAGTACTTC | CASSLGGTAKNIQYF
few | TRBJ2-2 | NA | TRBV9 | TGTGCCAGCAGCGCTTTTACAAGAACCGGGGAGCTGTTTTTT | CASSAFTRTGELFF
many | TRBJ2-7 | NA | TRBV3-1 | TGTGCCAGCAGCCTTACGACTGGCGAGCAGTACTTC | CASSLTTGEQYF
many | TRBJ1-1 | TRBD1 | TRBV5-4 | TGTGCCAGCAGCTTGATTCCGGGACAGCAGAACACTGAAGCTTTCTTT | CASSLIPGQQNTEAFF
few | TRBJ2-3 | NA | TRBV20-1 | TGCAGTGCTAGAGACTCTCGCCTATGGGATACGCAGTATTTT | CSARDSRLWDTQYF
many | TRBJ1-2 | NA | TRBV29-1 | TGCAGCGTTGAAGATCGAGATAGGGCCTATGGCTACACCTTC | CSVEDRDRAYGYTF
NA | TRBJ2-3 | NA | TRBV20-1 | TGCAGTGCTAGAGATCCACTATCCACAGATACGCAGTATTTT | CSARDPLSTDTQYF
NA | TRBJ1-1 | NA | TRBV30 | TGTGCCTGGAGTTCCCTTAGAGGGGCGACAGCTTTCTTT | CAWSSLRGATAFF
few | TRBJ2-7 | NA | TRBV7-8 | TGTGCCAGCAGCCTTCCAGGGCGGCACGAGCAGTACTTC | CASSLPGRHEQYF
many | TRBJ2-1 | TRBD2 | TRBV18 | TGTGCCAGCTCACCACCGACTAGCGGGGTTTACAATGAGCAGTTCTTC | CASSPPTSGVYNEQFF
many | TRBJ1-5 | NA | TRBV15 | TGTGCCACCAGCACCGGGGAGAATCAGCCCCAGCATTTT | CATSTGENQPQHF
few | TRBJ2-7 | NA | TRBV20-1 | TGCAGTGCTGGGGGGACAGCCCAATCCTCCTACGAGCAGTACTTC | CSAGGTAQSSYEQYF
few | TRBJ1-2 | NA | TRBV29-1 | TGCAGCGTTGTCGGAGGGGATAACTATGGCTACACCTTC | CSVVGGDNYGYTF
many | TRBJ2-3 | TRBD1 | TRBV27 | TGTGCCAGCGGGAAGGACAGGAGCACAGATACGCAGTATTTT | CASGKDRSTDTQYF